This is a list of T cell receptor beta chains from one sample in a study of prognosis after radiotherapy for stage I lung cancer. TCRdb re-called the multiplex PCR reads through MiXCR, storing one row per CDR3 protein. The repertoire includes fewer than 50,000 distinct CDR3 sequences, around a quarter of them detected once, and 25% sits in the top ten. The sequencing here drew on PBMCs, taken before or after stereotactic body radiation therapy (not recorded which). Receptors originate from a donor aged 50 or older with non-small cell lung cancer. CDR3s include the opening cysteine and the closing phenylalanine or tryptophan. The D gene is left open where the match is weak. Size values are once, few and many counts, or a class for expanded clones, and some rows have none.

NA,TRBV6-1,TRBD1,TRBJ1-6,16,CASRPGQGARNSTLHF,TGTGCCAGCAGACCTGGGCAGGGGGCGCGAAATTCAACCCTCCACTTT
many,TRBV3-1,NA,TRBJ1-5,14,CASSSDSSNQPQHF,TGTGCCAGCAGCAGTGACAGTAGCAATCAGCCCCAGCATTTT
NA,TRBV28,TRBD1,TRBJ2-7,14,CANTPTGESYEQYF,TGTGCCAACACCCCGACAGGGGAGTCCTACGAGCAGTACTTC
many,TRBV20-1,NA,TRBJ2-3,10,CSALLDTQYF,TGCAGTGCCTTACTCGATACGCAGTATTTT
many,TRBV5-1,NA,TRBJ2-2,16,CASSLGSRGNTGELFF,TGCGCCAGCAGCTTAGGTTCCAGGGGAAACACCGGGGAGCTGTTTTTT
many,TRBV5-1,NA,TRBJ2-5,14,CASSARVAPETQYF,TGCGCCAGCAGCGCCCGGGTCGCTCCGGAGACCCAGTACTTC
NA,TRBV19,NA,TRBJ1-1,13,CASSTGVRGEAFF,TGTGCCAGTAGTACCGGTGTGCGGGGTGAAGCTTTCTTT
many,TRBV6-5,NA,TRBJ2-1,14,CASSSTTSSNEQFF,TGTGCCAGCAGTTCCACTACTAGTTCTAATGAGCAGTTCTTC
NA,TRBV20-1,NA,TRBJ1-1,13,CSDRESVNTEAFF,TGCAGTGATAGGGAATCGGTGAACACTGAAGCTTTCTTT
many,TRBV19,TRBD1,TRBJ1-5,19,CASSTNRDRGYSDNQPQHF,TGTGCCAGTAGTACTAACCGGGACAGGGGGTATTCGGACAATCAGCCCCAGCATTTT
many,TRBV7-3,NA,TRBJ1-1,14,CASSPTGGNTEAFF,TGTGCCAGCAGCCCCACCGGGGGGAACACTGAAGCTTTCTTT
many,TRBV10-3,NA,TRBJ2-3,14,CAISEGGSTDTQYF,TGTGCCATCAGTGAGGGGGGAAGCACAGATACGCAGTATTTT
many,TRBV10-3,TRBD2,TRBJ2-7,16,CAISESGLADSYEQYF,TGTGCCATCAGTGAATCAGGACTAGCGGACTCCTACGAGCAGTACTTC
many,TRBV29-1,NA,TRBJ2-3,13,CSVARGRGDTQYF,TGCAGCGTTGCTCGGGGCCGCGGAGATACGCAGTATTTT
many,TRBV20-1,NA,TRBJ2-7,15,CSASAGRSLPYEQYF,TGCAGTGCTAGCGCCGGCAGATCCCTTCCCTACGAGCAGTACTTC
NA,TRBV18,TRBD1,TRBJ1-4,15,CASSPLGQRNEKLFF,TGTGCCAGCTCACCCCTGGGACAGAGGAATGAAAAACTGTTTTTT
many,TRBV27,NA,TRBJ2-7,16,CASSLDLQAQGHEQYF,TGTGCCAGCAGTTTAGACCTACAGGCTCAGGGCCACGAGCAGTACTTC
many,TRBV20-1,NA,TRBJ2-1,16,CSAVPRGRETYNEQFF,TGCAGTGCGGTGCCCCGGGGGCGGGAAACATACAATGAGCAGTTCTTC
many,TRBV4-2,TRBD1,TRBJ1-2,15,CASSQWTGGADGYTF,TGTGCCAGCAGCCAGTGGACAGGGGGCGCCGATGGCTACACCTTC
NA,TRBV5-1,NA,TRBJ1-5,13,CASSLSRCQPQHF,TGCGCCAGCAGCTTGTCCAGGTGTCAGCCCCAACATTTT
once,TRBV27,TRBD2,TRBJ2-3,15,CASSTYLAATDTKYF,TGTGCCAGCAGTACGTATCTAGCGGCCACAGATACGAAATATTTT
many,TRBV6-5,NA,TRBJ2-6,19,CASSYSGRGVASGANVLTF,TGTGCCAGCAGTTACTCGGGCAGGGGAGTCGCTTCTGGGGCCAACGTCCTGACTTTC
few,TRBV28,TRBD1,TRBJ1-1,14,CASSLGAGGGVAFF,TGTGCCAGCAGTTTAGGGGCAGGGGGCGGGGTGGCTTTCTTT
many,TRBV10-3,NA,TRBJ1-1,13,CAISIRGADEAFF,TGTGCCATCAGTATCAGGGGCGCGGATGAAGCTTTCTTT
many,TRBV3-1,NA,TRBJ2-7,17,CASSQPRLRRGGREQYF,TGTGCCAGCAGCCAACCCAGGCTTCGCAGGGGGGGTCGGGAGCAGTACTTC
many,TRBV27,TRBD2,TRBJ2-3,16,CASSHSGKGWADTQYF,TGTGCCAGCTCACATAGCGGGAAAGGGTGGGCAGATACGCAGTATTTT
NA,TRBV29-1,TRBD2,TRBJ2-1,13,CSVGLAQGNEQFF,TGCAGCGTTGGACTAGCACAAGGCAATGAGCAGTTCTTC
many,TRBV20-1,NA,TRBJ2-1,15,CSARDPSRDYNEQFF,TGCAGTGCTAGAGATCCGTCGCGGGATTACAATGAGCAGTTCTTC
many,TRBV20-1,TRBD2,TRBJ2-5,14,CSARDFTGGETQYF,TGCAGTGCTAGAGATTTTACGGGAGGGGAGACCCAGTACTTC